The 12 T cell receptor beta chains in this list originate from one sample, sequenced in a study of T cell clones after liver transplantation. Sequenced by immunoSEQ multiplex PCR; TCRdb stores in-frame clones only, minus some. The data contain about 9,200 clones, almost 80% of them singletons. The sample in question was CD8+ T cells from blood, obtained at the 22-month timepoint. The receptors shown here come from a human patient who received a liver transplant. A share of the T cells may be of graft donor origin.

The chain's CDR3 is CASSFRDRGKDTQYF. The DNA of the CDR3 is TGTGCCAGCAGCTTCCGGGACAGGGGTAAAGATACGCAGTATTTT. The chain recombines TRBV7-2 with TRBJ2-3; the match to TRBD1 covers 10 bases. V shed 3 bases, J shed 5 bases, and the junction held 5 bases outside the gene matches. The germline CDR1 and CDR2 sequences are SGHTA and FQGNSA. The length of the CDR3 is 15 residues.

The chain uses TRBV7-9 and TRBJ2-3, with 11 nucleotides matching TRBD2. This CDR3 comprises 16 residues. CDR1 SEHNR and CDR2 FQNEAQ come from the germline V gene (reference sequence). Germline trimming cut 4 bases from V and 4 bases from J; bases unmatched to any gene: 7. Here the CDR3 reads CASSSATSGVPDTQYF. CDR3 coding DNA: TGTGCCAGCAGCTCAGCGACTAGCGGGGTCCCAGATACGCAGTATTTT.

The chain links TRBV29-1 to TRBJ1-1; the match to TRBD1 covers 7 bases. Germline-derived CDR1 and CDR2 are SQVTM and ANQGSEA. This CDR3 is built from 11 residues. The CDR3 protein is CSGHRGTEAFF. CDR3 coding DNA: TGCAGTGGACACAGGGGAACTGAAGCTTTCTTT.

This clone showed up just once. V and J are TRBV2 and TRBJ1-4; D is ambiguous. CDR3 length: 15 amino acids. Per the germline V gene, CDR1 is SNHLY and CDR2 is FYNNEI. Deletions cut 3 bases from V and 0 bases from J, with 8 bases between. The CDR3 nucleotides read TGTGCCAGCAGTGATGACGGGGCAACTAATGAAAAACTGTTTTTT. It is translated as CASSDDGATNEKLFF.

CDR3 protein: CAWRLPGQGLSYGYTF. CDR3 sequence (DNA): TGTGCCTGGCGTCTCCCCGGACAGGGGTTGAGCTATGGCTACACCTTC. J is TRBJ1-2 and V is TRBV30; 9 positions agree with TRBD1. V was clipped by 5 bases and J by 4 bases; unmatched bases: 14. This CDR3 spans 16 amino acids. CDR1 and CDR2 from the germline V gene are GTSNPN and SVGIG (reference sequence). Drawing the rest from reference TRBV30 and TRBJ1-2, the complete variable domain is SQTIHQWPATLVQPVGSPLSLECTVEGTSNPNLYWYRQAAGRGLQLLFYSVGIGQISSEVPQNLSASRPQDRQFILSSKKLLLSDSGFYLCAWRLPGQGLSYGYTFGSGTRLTVV.

The chain uses TRBV2 and TRBJ2-3, with 12 bases aligning to TRBD2. The germline gives CDR1 SNHLY, CDR2 FYNNEI. This CDR3 comprises 17 residues. The V segment lost 5 bases and the J segment 2 bases; nucleotides outside the gene matches: 8. The CDR3 DNA follows: TGTGCCAGCAGTCTAGCGGGGGGGCAACCGGTCACAGATACGCAGTATTTT. It codes for CASSLAGGQPVTDTQYF.

This clone came up a few times. The chain joins TRBV13 to TRBJ1-2, with 10 bases matching TRBD1. Germline V gene lookup returns CDR1 PRHDT and CDR2 FYEKMQ (reference sequence). V lost 5 bases to trimming and J lost 5 bases; unmatched junction nucleotides: 5. This CDR3 is 14 amino acids long. CDR3 nucleotides: TGTGCCAGCAGCGGCCGGGACAGGGGATATGGCTACACCTTC. Encoded protein: CASSGRDRGYGYTF.

The rearrangement joins TRBV28 to TRBJ2-1; 12 bases are shared with TRBD2. This CDR3 has 15 amino acids. V lost 6 bases, J lost 7 bases, and 7 bases stayed unmatched. CDR1 MDHEN and CDR2 SYDVKM come from the germline V gene. The CDR3 loop is CASSSSGGAKNEQFF. In nucleotides, the CDR3 is TGTGCCAGCAGCTCTAGCGGGGGGGCTAAAAATGAGCAGTTCTTC.

This chain links TRBV2 with TRBJ1-5; no definite D call. Germline V CDR1 and CDR2: SNHLY, FYNNEI. This CDR3 has 13 amino acids. Trimming stripped 2 bases from V and 6 bases from J, with 8 bases between. The CDR3 DNA reads as TGTGCCAGCAGTGAACGGGAGAGTCAGCCCCAGCATTTT. This encodes CASSERESQPQHF.

V usage is TRBV27 and J usage is TRBJ1-3, with 11 bases fitting TRBD1. Germline lookup yields CDR1 MNHEY and CDR2 SMNVEV (reference sequence). The CDR3 has 15 amino acids. The trim removed 5 bases at V and 5 bases at J, leaving 5 bases unmatched. The CDR3 loop reads CASSTGQGDRNTIYF. In DNA form, the CDR3 reads TGTGCCAGCAGTACGGGACAGGGGGACCGAAACACCATATATTTT.

The gene calls are TRBV6-1 and TRBJ1-5; D possibly corresponds to TRBD1 (5 bases). V was cut by 1 base and J by 3 bases, with 16 bases left in between. CDR1 and CDR2 from the germline V gene are MNHNS and SASEGT. There are 17 residues in the CDR3. The chain's CDR3 is CASSEDEGSSPNQPQHF. DNA for the CDR3: TGTGCCAGCAGTGAAGATGAGGGGTCGAGTCCCAATCAGCCCCAGCATTTT.

J is TRBJ1-4 and V is TRBV7-9, with a tentative D call TRBD1 (6 bases). Germline V gene sequence: CDR1 SEHNR, CDR2 FQNEAQ (reference sequence). The CDR3 sequence is 14 residues long. Trimming left V 5 bases short and J 4 bases short, with 11 bases between. The CDR3: CASSLDRHNEKLFF. In DNA, the CDR3 is TGTGCCAGCAGCCTCGACAGGCATAATGAAAAACTGTTTTTT.